This T cell receptor beta chain is from a study of blood T cell repertoires in COVID-19. Germline CDR1 DFQATT, CDR2 SNEGSKA (reference sequence). The length of the CDR3 is 11 residues. Between the trimmed V and J ends, which lost 1 base and 2 bases, there was a span of 3 bases. Sequenced by immunoSEQ multiplex PCR; TCRdb stores in-frame clones only, minus some. This sample has approximately 46,000 clones, with approximately 85% found just once. The chain has TRBV20-1 and TRBJ2-7; D not resolved. The sample taken for sequencing was peripheral blood. The clonotype was recovered from a human donor in a cohort sampled during active COVID-19. The CDR3: CSARGPYEQYF. In nucleotides, the CDR3 is TGCAGTGCTAGAGGGCCCTACGAGCAGTACTTC.